This is a list of T cell receptor beta chains from one sample in a study of spatial heterogeneity in lung cancer. MiXCR was run by TCRdb on the 5' RACE reads, yielding one entry per CDR3 protein. Among around 87,000 distinct CDR3 sequences listed, 9.5% to 15% were seen once. The input for sequencing was PBMCs, taken at surgery. The receptors were gathered from a male donor with early-stage non-small cell lung cancer. CDR3s include the opening cysteine and the closing phenylalanine or tryptophan. D genes are given only for firm matches. Expanded clones are given a class, and other clones once, few, many or no size at all.

V gene: TRBV20-1
clone size: many
J gene: TRBJ1-2
D gene: -
CDR3 DNA: TGCAGCTCGAGCCGGAACTATGGCTACACCTTC
CDR3 protein: CSSSRNYGYTF

V gene: TRBV18
clone size: -
J gene: TRBJ2-3
D gene: -
CDR3 DNA: TGTGCCAGCTCAGACAGACGGGGACAAGATACGCAGTATTTT
CDR3 protein: CASSDRRGQDTQYF

V gene: TRBV19
clone size: few
J gene: TRBJ2-3
D gene: -
CDR3 DNA: TGTGCCAGTAGTCCGACCGAGGGCACAGATACGCAGTATTTT
CDR3 protein: CASSPTEGTDTQYF

V gene: TRBV5-1
clone size: -
J gene: TRBJ2-2
D gene: -
CDR3 DNA: TGCGCCAGCAGCGGGGCCCTCGACACCGGGGAGCTGTTTTTT
CDR3 protein: CASSGALDTGELFF

V gene: TRBV19
clone size: many
J gene: TRBJ2-3
D gene: -
CDR3 DNA: TGTGCCAGTAGGGGAGCGGACACAGATACGCAGTATTTT
CDR3 protein: CASRGADTDTQYF

V gene: TRBV6-1
clone size: -
J gene: TRBJ1-5
D gene: -
CDR3 DNA: TGTGCCAGCTCCGAGGGCAATCAGCCCCAGCATTTT
CDR3 protein: CASSEGNQPQHF

V gene: TRBV29-1
clone size: -
J gene: TRBJ1-1
D gene: TRBD1
CDR3 DNA: TGCAGCGTTGGCCAGGGGGCAAGTATGGTGGTCACTGAAGCTTTCTTT
CDR3 protein: CSVGQGASMVVTEAFF

V gene: TRBV7-6
clone size: -
J gene: TRBJ1-2
D gene: -
CDR3 DNA: TGTGCCAGCAGTCCATACCAGGACTTACCTAATGGCTACACCTTC
CDR3 protein: CASSPYQDLPNGYTF

V gene: TRBV7-9
clone size: -
J gene: TRBJ1-2
D gene: -
CDR3 DNA: TGTGCCAGCAGCTTAGGGGCAGGGCAGAATTATGGCTACACCTTC
CDR3 protein: CASSLGAGQNYGYTF

V gene: TRBV11-2
clone size: -
J gene: TRBJ1-6
D gene: -
CDR3 DNA: TGTGCCAGCAGCCCAGCGGGGAGGCATTCACCCCTCCACTTT
CDR3 protein: CASSPAGRHSPLHF

V gene: TRBV2
clone size: few
J gene: TRBJ2-2
D gene: -
CDR3 DNA: TGTGCCAGCAGAACAACTAACTGGGGGGAGCTGTTTTTT
CDR3 protein: CASRTTNWGELFF

V gene: TRBV7-2
clone size: -
J gene: TRBJ1-6
D gene: -
CDR3 DNA: TGTGCCAGCAGCTTAGAGGGGTCCTATAATTCACCCCTCCACTTT
CDR3 protein: CASSLEGSYNSPLHF

V gene: TRBV6-5
clone size: few
J gene: TRBJ2-1
D gene: TRBD2
CDR3 DNA: TGTGCCGCCCCGGTCGGGGGGGCTACTTACAATGAGCAGTTCTTC
CDR3 protein: CAAPVGGATYNEQFF

V gene: TRBV28
clone size: few
J gene: TRBJ2-2
D gene: -
CDR3 DNA: TGTGCCAGCTCCCTGGGACTCCATACCGGGGAGCTGTTTTTT
CDR3 protein: CASSLGLHTGELFF

V gene: TRBV9
clone size: many
J gene: TRBJ2-4
D gene: TRBD1
CDR3 DNA: TGTGCCAGCAGCGCCGGGACAGGGGCCTCGGACAAAAACATTCAGTACTTC
CDR3 protein: CASSAGTGASDKNIQYF

V gene: TRBV7-6
clone size: -
J gene: TRBJ2-1
D gene: TRBD1
CDR3 DNA: TGTGCCAGCAGCTTATCGTCAGGGGGTTACAATGAGCAGTTCTTC
CDR3 protein: CASSLSSGGYNEQFF

V gene: TRBV6-2/TRBV6-3
clone size: -
J gene: TRBJ2-7
D gene: -
CDR3 DNA: TGTGCCAGCAGTGAGGGACTTCCGTCCTACGAGCAGTACTTC
CDR3 protein: CASSEGLPSYEQYF

V gene: TRBV20-1
clone size: few
J gene: TRBJ2-3
D gene: -
CDR3 DNA: TGCAGTGCTAGAGGGGCGGGAAAGGATACGCAGTATTTT
CDR3 protein: CSARGAGKDTQYF

V gene: TRBV12-3/TRBV12-4
clone size: few
J gene: TRBJ1-1
D gene: -
CDR3 DNA: TGTGCCAGCAGTTTCCGCCACACTGAAGCTTTCTTT
CDR3 protein: CASSFRHTEAFF

V gene: TRBV25-1
clone size: -
J gene: TRBJ2-7
D gene: -
CDR3 DNA: TGTGCCAGCCGGGGCGGATACGAGCAGTACTTC
CDR3 protein: CASRGGYEQYF

V gene: TRBV10-3
clone size: -
J gene: TRBJ1-3
D gene: -
CDR3 DNA: TGTGCCATCAGTGGAAGGTCGAGCTCTGGAAACACCATATATTTT
CDR3 protein: CAISGRSSSGNTIYF

V gene: TRBV2
clone size: few
J gene: TRBJ2-2
D gene: -
CDR3 DNA: TGTGCCAGCGCGATAAGGGGAGGAGGGACCGGGGAGCTGTTTTTT
CDR3 protein: CASAIRGGGTGELFF

V gene: TRBV27
clone size: few
J gene: TRBJ1-6
D gene: TRBD1
CDR3 DNA: TGTGCCAGCAGTGGCGGGACAGGGACTTCACCCCTCCACTTT
CDR3 protein: CASSGGTGTSPLHF

V gene: TRBV7-9
clone size: few
J gene: TRBJ1-2
D gene: -
CDR3 DNA: TGTGCCAGCAGCCGAACGGCCACGACTAACTATGGCTACACCTTC
CDR3 protein: CASSRTATTNYGYTF

V gene: TRBV7-2
clone size: few
J gene: TRBJ2-7
D gene: TRBD2
CDR3 DNA: TGTGCCAGCAGAGATGGACTAGCGGGGGCAGTAGGGGAGCAGTACTTC
CDR3 protein: CASRDGLAGAVGEQYF

V gene: TRBV28
clone size: -
J gene: TRBJ1-5
D gene: TRBD1
CDR3 DNA: TGTGCCAGCAGGGACCTCCTGACAGGGGATGTTCAGCCCCAGCATTTT
CDR3 protein: CASRDLLTGDVQPQHF

V gene: TRBV28
clone size: few
J gene: TRBJ2-2
D gene: -
CDR3 DNA: TGTGCCAGCAGTTTATCGTACACACGCGGGGAGCTGTTTTTT
CDR3 protein: CASSLSYTRGELFF

V gene: TRBV7-2
clone size: few
J gene: TRBJ2-2
D gene: TRBD1
CDR3 DNA: TGTGCCAGCAGCTTCAGGGGGCAGGGCACCGGGGAGCTGTTTTTT
CDR3 protein: CASSFRGQGTGELFF

V gene: TRBV7-9
clone size: many
J gene: TRBJ2-3
D gene: -
CDR3 DNA: TGTGCCAGCAGCGCAGGTCCCCAGGATACGCAGTATTTT
CDR3 protein: CASSAGPQDTQYF

V gene: TRBV21-1
clone size: many
J gene: TRBJ2-3
D gene: -
CDR3 DNA: TGTGCCAGCAGCAAAGCGGGGCGGAGCACAGATACGCAGTATTTT
CDR3 protein: CASSKAGRSTDTQYF

V gene: TRBV7-9
clone size: -
J gene: TRBJ2-7
D gene: TRBD2
CDR3 DNA: TGTGCCAGCAGCTCGGCGGAGGGAGGGCCCTACGAGCAGTACTTC
CDR3 protein: CASSSAEGGPYEQYF

V gene: TRBV6-6
clone size: few
J gene: TRBJ1-5
D gene: TRBD1
CDR3 DNA: TGTGCCAGCAGAGAAACAGGGGACGGATATCAGCCCCAGCATTTT
CDR3 protein: CASRETGDGYQPQHF

V gene: TRBV6-1
clone size: once
J gene: TRBJ1-5
D gene: TRBD1
CDR3 DNA: TGTGCCAGCAGTGTAAGGACAGGGGTCGCTTTGGGCAATCAGCCCCAGCATTTT
CDR3 protein: CASSVRTGVALGNQPQHF